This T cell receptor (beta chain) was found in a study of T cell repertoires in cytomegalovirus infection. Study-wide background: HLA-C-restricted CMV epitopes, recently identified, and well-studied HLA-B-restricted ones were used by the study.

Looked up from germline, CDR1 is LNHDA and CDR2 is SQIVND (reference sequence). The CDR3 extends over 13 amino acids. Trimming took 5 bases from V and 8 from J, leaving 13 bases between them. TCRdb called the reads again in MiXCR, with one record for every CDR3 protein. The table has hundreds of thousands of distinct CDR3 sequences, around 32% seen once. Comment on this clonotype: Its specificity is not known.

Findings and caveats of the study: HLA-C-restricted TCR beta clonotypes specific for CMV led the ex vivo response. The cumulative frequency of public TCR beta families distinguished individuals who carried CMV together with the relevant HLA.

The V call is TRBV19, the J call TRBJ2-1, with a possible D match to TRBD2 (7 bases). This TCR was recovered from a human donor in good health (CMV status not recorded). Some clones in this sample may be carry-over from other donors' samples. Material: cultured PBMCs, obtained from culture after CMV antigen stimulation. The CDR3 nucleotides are TGTGCCAGTAGTGGGGGGGGGGCTGATGAGCAGTTCTTC. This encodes CASSGGGADEQFF. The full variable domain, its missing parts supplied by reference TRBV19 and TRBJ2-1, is DGGITQSPKYLFRKEGQNVTLSCEQNLNHDAMYWYRQDPGQGLRLIYYSQIVNDFQKGDIAEGYSVSREKKESFPLTVTSAQKNPTAFYLCASSGGGADEQFFGPGTRLTVL.